The 26 T cell receptor beta chains in this list originate from one sample, sequenced in a study of shared clonotypes between healthy human individuals (dated by TCRdb to 2018 to 2020). Library method: the immunoSEQ multiplex PCR assay. TCRdb provides this immuneACCESS table in a form limited to in-frame rearrangements. Some clones are lacking; in checked studies, under half of them reflect an unresolved V gene, and why the rest are absent is not known. This sample gives 470,000 or so clones in total; roughly 80% of them show up just once. The ten largest make up approximately 11% of the sample. The specimen was PBMCs. Receptors originate from a woman aged 40 to 50 in good health. Some clones in this sample may be carry-over from other donors' samples.

This sequence joins TRBV18 and TRBJ2-5; TRBD2 aligns across 9 bases. V lost 3 bases, J lost 5 bases, and 4 bases stayed unmatched. Germline CDR1 is KGHSH and CDR2 is LQKENI. The CDR3 has 14 residues. The CDR3 nucleotides read TGTGCCAGCTCACCTATAGCGGGAGACGAGACCCAGTACTTC. It translates to CASSPIAGDETQYF. The entire variable domain, with the rest obtained from reference TRBV18 and TRBJ2-5, is as follows: NAGVMQNPRHLVRRRGQEARLRCSPMKGHSHVYWYRQLPEEGLKFMVYLQKENIIDESGMPKERFSAEFPKEGPSILRIQQVVRGDSAAYFCASSPIAGDETQYFGPGTRLLVL.

The rearrangement joins TRBV28 to TRBJ2-2, with D unresolved. V dropped 7 bases and J dropped 3 bases, with 18 bases sitting between them. CDR1 and CDR2 (germline): MDHEN, SYDVKM. CDR3 length: 16 amino acids. CDR3 loop: CASTLRPGQDTGELFF. The CDR3 DNA reads as TGTGCCAGCACCCTTCGGCCCGGCCAGGACACCGGGGAGCTGTTTTTT.

The chain joins TRBV30 to TRBJ1-1; D is unresolved. CDR1 and CDR2 from the germline V gene are GTSNPN and SVGIG (reference sequence). The V end was cut by 2 bases, the J end by 2 bases, with 9 bases between. The CDR3 consists of 13 residues. The CDR3 DNA follows: TGTGCCTGGAGTTCGGTCCTTAACACTGAAGCTTTCTTT. Translated, it gives CAWSSVLNTEAFF.

The rearrangement joins TRBV19 to TRBJ1-2; D is unclear. Germline V CDR1 and CDR2: LNHDA, SQIVND (reference sequence). The CDR3 consists of 13 residues. V shed 3 bases and J shed 4 bases, with 9 bases lying between them. The CDR3: CASSILGSYGYTF. The CDR3 coding sequence is TGTGCCAGTAGTATTCTCGGATCCTATGGCTACACCTTC. Variable domain in full (rest from reference TRBV19 and TRBJ1-2): DGGITQSPKYLFRKEGQNVTLSCEQNLNHDAMYWYRQDPGQGLRLIYYSQIVNDFQKGDIAEGYSVSREKKESFPLTVTSAQKNPTAFYLCASSILGSYGYTFGSGTRLTVV.

Of note for this clone: This likely came from a read error, as a far larger clone is one base away. The chain joins TRBV18 to TRBJ1-5, with D perhaps matching TRBD1 (6 bases). This CDR3 is 14 amino acids long. The V gene's germline CDR1 is KGHSH and CDR2 LQKENI. Deletions cut 0 bases from V and 9 bases from J, with 12 bases between. The CDR3 region is CASSPPYREGPQHF. CDR3 nucleotides: TGTGCCAGCTCACCACCGTACAGGGAGGGGCCCCAGCATTTT.

The count of this clone is one. This rearrangement joins TRBV7-2 to TRBJ2-3, with 8 positions matching TRBD2. Per the germline V gene, CDR1 is SGHTA and CDR2 is FQGNSA. The length of the CDR3 is 15 residues. With V trimmed by 5 bases and J by 4 bases, 8 bases remained unmatched. CDR3 in DNA: TGTGCCAGCAGCCCGCGGGCGGGAGGCGCAGATACGCAGTATTTT. Translation gives CASSPRAGGADTQYF.

This clone appeared a few times. The chain couples TRBV2 to TRBJ2-3; 7 nucleotides agree with TRBD1. CDR1 and CDR2 from the germline V gene are SNHLY and FYNNEI. The CDR3 loop spans 15 amino acids. With V trimmed by 6 bases and J by 0 bases, 6 bases remained unmatched. CDR3 residues: CASSSDRASTDTQYF. The DNA for the CDR3 is TGTGCCAGCAGCTCTGACAGGGCTAGCACAGATACGCAGTATTTT.

This chain connects TRBV5-1 to TRBJ2-3; a possible D gene is TRBD2 (7 bases). The germline gives CDR1 SGHRS, CDR2 YFSETQ. V was shortened by 6 bases and J by 1 base, with 12 bases between the two germline ends. This CDR3 is built from 14 residues. The CDR3 protein is CASKGGGGTDTQYF. CDR3 sequence (DNA): TGCGCCAGCAAGGGAGGGGGTGGCACAGATACGCAGTATTTT.

The CDR3 protein is CASSLMVTSGTGEQFF. CDR3 bases: TGTGCCAGCAGTTTAATGGTGACTAGCGGGACAGGTGAGCAGTTCTTC. V is TRBV28 and J is TRBJ2-1; 11 nucleotides agree with TRBD2. This CDR3 contains 16 residues. Germline V gene lookup returns CDR1 MDHEN and CDR2 SYDVKM. Losses at the gene ends were 2 bases for V and 9 bases for J; bases not matched to a gene: 9.

This chain uses TRBV28 with TRBJ2-5, with TRBD1 as a possible D gene (6 bases). Germline CDR1 MDHEN, CDR2 SYDVKM. The CDR3 loop spans 12 amino acids. The germline V and J ends were trimmed by 6 bases and 2 bases, with 7 bases remaining between them. Here the CDR3 DNA reads TGTGCCAGCAGGACAGGACAAGAGACCCAGTACTTC. Amino acid sequence: CASRTGQETQYF.

This rearrangement joins TRBV9 to TRBJ2-7; TRBD1 aligns across 10 bases. Losses at the gene ends were 2 bases for V and 5 bases for J; bases not matched to a gene: 1. Germline V CDR1 and CDR2: SGDLS, YYNGEE. This CDR3 is built from 13 residues. For the CDR3, the DNA is TGTGCCAGCAGCGTCGGGACAGGGGACGAGCAGTACTTC. It specifies CASSVGTGDEQYF.

The V and J genes are TRBV19 and TRBJ2-7; perhaps TRBD2 as D (6 bases). The CDR3 consists of 13 residues. From germline, CDR1 is LNHDA and CDR2 SQIVND (reference sequence). Trimming left V 5 bases short and J 6 bases short, with 14 bases between. The CDR3 nucleotides read TGTGCCAGTAGTTATGGGGACTTTGGCGAGCAGTACTTC. It specifies CASSYGDFGEQYF.

This clone came up once. This chain uses TRBV19 with TRBJ2-7; 11 nucleotides line up with TRBD2. Per the germline V gene, CDR1 is LNHDA and CDR2 is SQIVND (reference sequence). V was clipped by 5 bases and J by 1 base; unmatched bases: 4. The CDR3 consists of 15 residues. CDR3 nucleotide sequence: TGTGCCAGTAGTGCCTCTAGCGGGAGGTCCTACGAGCAGTACTTC. It codes for CASSASSGRSYEQYF.

Worth noting for this clone: The sample holds other DNA sequences that translate to the same CDR3. This chain uses TRBV5-6 with TRBJ1-5; no clear D gene. The V gene's germline CDR1 is SGHDT and CDR2 YYEEEE. This CDR3 contains 13 residues. V was trimmed by 0 bases and J by 4 bases, leaving 5 bases between them. DNA for the CDR3: TGTGCCAGCAGCTTGGGGGCGAATCAGCCCCAGCATTTT. Protein: CASSLGANQPQHF.

The chain employs TRBV19 and TRBJ2-7, with D perhaps TRBD2 (6 bases). With 3 bases removed from V and 2 bases from J, the gap between germline ends came to 8 bases. Germline CDR1 LNHDA, CDR2 SQIVND (reference sequence). The CDR3 loop spans 13 amino acids. This chain's CDR3 is CASSIGGTYEQYF. The CDR3 coding sequence is TGTGCCAGTAGTATTGGGGGGACCTACGAGCAGTACTTC.

The V and J genes are TRBV11-2 and TRBJ2-7; the D gene is possibly TRBD2 (5 bases). Per the germline V gene, CDR1 is SGHAT and CDR2 is FQNNGV. V was cut by 1 base and J by 9 bases, with 16 bases left in between. This CDR3 is built from 14 residues. The CDR3 loop reads CASSLGPLLVRQYF. DNA for the CDR3: TGTGCCAGCAGCTTAGGCCCCCTACTAGTCCGGCAGTACTTC.

Only a few counts were recorded for this clone. The rearrangement joins TRBV6-1 to TRBJ2-2; 8 bases are a match to TRBD1. There are 15 residues in the CDR3. The junction had 4 bases not matched to a gene; V was cut back by 1 base and J by 6 bases. CDR1 is MNHNS and CDR2 is SASEGT in the germline V gene. The CDR3: CASSEGTGTPGELFF. CDR3 DNA: TGTGCCAGCAGTGAAGGGACAGGGACACCCGGGGAGCTGTTTTTT.

CDR3 sequence: CASSLASSGVYNEQFF. The CDR3 DNA reads TGCGCCAGCAGCTTGGCCTCTAGCGGGGTGTACAATGAGCAGTTCTTC. This chain connects TRBV5-1 to TRBJ2-1, with 9 bases identical to TRBD2. After removal of 0 bases from V and 4 bases from J, the junction contained 5 bases not matched to a gene. Germline CDR1 and CDR2: SGHRS and YFSETQ. This CDR3 is 16 amino acids long.

As to this clone: This probably arose from a read error, given a far larger clone one base away. Other DNA sequences in the sample encode the same CDR3. Here the CDR3 DNA reads TGTGCCTGGAGCGGGGGTTTAGGGGATCAGCCCCAGCATTTT. This gives the protein CAWSGGLGDQPQHF. This sequence joins TRBV30 and TRBJ1-5; TRBD1 might be the D (5 bases). V lost 3 bases and J 5 bases, leaving 14 bases between the germline ends. The CDR3 loop spans 14 amino acids. The V gene's germline CDR1 is GTSNPN and CDR2 SVGIG (reference sequence). The whole variable domain, filled in from reference TRBV30 and TRBJ1-5, reads SQTIHQWPATLVQPVGSPLSLECTVEGTSNPNLYWYRQAAGRGLQLLFYSVGIGQISSEVPQNLSASRPQDRQFILSSKKLLLSDSGFYLCAWSGGLGDQPQHFGDGTRLSIL.

As to this clone: A far more abundant clone sits one base away, making this likely a read error. This CDR3 is also generated by other DNA sequences in the sample. This chain uses TRBV27 with TRBJ2-2; 9 nucleotides agree with TRBD2. The CDR3 sequence is 16 residues long. Germline V gene data show CDR1 as MNHEY and CDR2 as SMNVEV (reference sequence). This CDR3 is CASSTNSGRGNGELFF. Here the CDR3 DNA reads TGTGCTAGCAGTACCAATAGCGGGAGAGGGAACGGGGAGCTGTTTTTT.

The genes are TRBV19 and TRBJ2-7; D may match TRBD1 or TRBD2 (5 bases each). The CDR3 totals 17 residues. The ends were cut back, 5 bases at V and 0 bases at J, with 20 bases in the middle. Looked up from germline, CDR1 is LNHDA and CDR2 is SQIVND (reference sequence). The CDR3 sequence is CASSPPGRSSSSYEQYF. CDR3 bases: TGTGCCAGTAGTCCCCCGGGACGAAGCTCCAGCTCCTACGAGCAGTACTTC.

The chain employs TRBV9 and TRBJ2-5; D not certain. Germline CDR1 and CDR2: SGDLS and YYNGEE. The ends were cut back, 4 bases at V and 6 bases at J, with 16 bases in the middle. This CDR3 spans 14 amino acids. CDR3: CASSRLSGGKTQYF. In nucleotides, the CDR3 is TGTGCCAGCAGCAGGTTGAGTGGTGGAAAGACCCAGTACTTC.

The CDR3 sequence: CASSYIAGDTQYF. In nucleotides, the CDR3 is TGCGCCAGCAGTTATATAGCGGGAGATACGCAGTATTTT. This chain joins TRBV5-1 and TRBJ2-3; TRBD2 agrees at 7 bases. Trimming took 5 bases from V and 5 from J; bases not matched to a gene: 5. The CDR3 runs to 13 residues. CDR1 SGHRS and CDR2 YFSETQ come from the germline V gene.

The chain couples TRBV5-1 to TRBJ2-2; D remains ambiguous. CDR1 and CDR2 (germline): SGHRS, YFSETQ. Trimming cost V 4 bases and J 7 bases, with 11 bases left between them. This CDR3 is 13 amino acids long. CDR3 bases: TGCGCCAGCAGCATTGGTTTCGGCGGGGAGCTGTTTTTT. Encoded protein: CASSIGFGGELFF.

Comment on this clone: This probably arose from a read error, given a far larger clone one base away. This sequence joins TRBV29-1 and TRBJ2-5; D remains ambiguous. Trimming removed 1 base from V and 1 base from J, with 13 bases in between. This CDR3 has 15 amino acids. In germline, CDR1 is SQVTM, CDR2 ANQGSEA. The CDR3: CSVEAQDAIQETQYF. The CDR3 bases are TGCAGCGTTGAAGCCCAGGATGCTATCCAAGAGACCCAGTACTTC.

This clone appeared a few times. Just one base apart from a much larger clone, this may be a read error. In the same sample, other DNA sequences code for this CDR3. The J gene is TRBJ2-7, the V gene TRBV11-2; maybe TRBD1 (5 bases). This CDR3 contains 13 residues. The V end was cut by 2 bases, the J end by 6 bases, with 11 bases between. The V gene's germline CDR1 is SGHAT and CDR2 FQNNGV. CDR3 amino acids: CASSLSGYGEQYF. The CDR3 coding sequence is TGTGCCAGCAGCTTATCAGGGTATGGCGAGCAGTACTTC.